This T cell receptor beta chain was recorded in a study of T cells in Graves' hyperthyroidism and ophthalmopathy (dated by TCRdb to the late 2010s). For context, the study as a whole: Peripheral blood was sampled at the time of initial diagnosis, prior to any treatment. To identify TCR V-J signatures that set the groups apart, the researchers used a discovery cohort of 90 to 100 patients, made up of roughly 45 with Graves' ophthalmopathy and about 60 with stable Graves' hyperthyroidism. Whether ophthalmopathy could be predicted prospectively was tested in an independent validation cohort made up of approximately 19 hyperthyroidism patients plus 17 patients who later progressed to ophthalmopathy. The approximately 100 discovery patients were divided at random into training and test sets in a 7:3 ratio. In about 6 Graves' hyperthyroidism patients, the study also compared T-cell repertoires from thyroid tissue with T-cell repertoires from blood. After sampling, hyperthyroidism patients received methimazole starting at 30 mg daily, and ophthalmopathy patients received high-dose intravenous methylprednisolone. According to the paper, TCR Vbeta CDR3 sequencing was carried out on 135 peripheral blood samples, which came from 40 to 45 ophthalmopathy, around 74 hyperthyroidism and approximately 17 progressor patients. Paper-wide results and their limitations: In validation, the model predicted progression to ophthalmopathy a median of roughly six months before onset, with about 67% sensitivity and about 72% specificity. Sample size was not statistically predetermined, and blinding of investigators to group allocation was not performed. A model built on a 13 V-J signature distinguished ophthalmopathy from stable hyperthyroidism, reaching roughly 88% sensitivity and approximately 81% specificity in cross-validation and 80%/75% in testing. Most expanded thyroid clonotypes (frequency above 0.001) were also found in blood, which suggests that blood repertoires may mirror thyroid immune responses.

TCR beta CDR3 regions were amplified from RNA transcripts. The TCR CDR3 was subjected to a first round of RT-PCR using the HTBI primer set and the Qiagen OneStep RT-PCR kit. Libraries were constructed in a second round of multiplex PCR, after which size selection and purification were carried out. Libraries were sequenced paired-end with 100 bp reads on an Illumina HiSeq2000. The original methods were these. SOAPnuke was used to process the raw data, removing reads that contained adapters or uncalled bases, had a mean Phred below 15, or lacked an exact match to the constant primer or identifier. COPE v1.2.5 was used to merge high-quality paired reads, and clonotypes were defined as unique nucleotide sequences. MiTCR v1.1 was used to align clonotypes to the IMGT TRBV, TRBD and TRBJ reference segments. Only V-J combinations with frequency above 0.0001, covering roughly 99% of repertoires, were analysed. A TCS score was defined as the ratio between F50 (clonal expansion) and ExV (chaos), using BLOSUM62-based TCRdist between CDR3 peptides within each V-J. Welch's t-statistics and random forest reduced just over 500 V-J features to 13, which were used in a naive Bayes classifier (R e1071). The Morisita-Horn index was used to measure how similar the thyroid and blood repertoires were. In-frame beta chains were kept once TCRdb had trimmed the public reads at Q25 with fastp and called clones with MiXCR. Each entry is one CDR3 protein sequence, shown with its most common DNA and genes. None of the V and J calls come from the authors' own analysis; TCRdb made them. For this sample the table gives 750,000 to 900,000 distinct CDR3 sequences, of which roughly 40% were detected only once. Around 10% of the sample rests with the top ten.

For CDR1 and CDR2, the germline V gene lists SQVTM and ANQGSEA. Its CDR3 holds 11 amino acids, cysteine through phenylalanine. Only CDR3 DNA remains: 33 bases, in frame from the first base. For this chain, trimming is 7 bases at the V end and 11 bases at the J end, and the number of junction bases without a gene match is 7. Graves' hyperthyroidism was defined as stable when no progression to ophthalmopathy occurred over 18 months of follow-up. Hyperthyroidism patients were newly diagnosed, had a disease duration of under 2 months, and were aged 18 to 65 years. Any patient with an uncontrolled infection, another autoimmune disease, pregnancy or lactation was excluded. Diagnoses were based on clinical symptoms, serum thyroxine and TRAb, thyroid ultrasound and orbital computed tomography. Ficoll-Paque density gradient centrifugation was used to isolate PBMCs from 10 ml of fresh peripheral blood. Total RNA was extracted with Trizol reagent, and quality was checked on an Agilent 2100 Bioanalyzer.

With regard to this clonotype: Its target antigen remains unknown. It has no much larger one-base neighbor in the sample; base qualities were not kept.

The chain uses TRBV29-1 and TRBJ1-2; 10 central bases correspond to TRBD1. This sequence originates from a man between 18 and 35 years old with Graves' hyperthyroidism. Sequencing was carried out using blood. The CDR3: CSAGQGESYTF. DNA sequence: TGCAGCGCAGGACAGGGGGAGAGTTACACCTTC.